A selection of T cell receptor beta chains follows, all from one sample in a study of cytotoxic CD8 clonotypes in ibrutinib-treated CLL. Sequencing used immunoSEQ multiplex PCR; TCRdb keeps in-frame clones, though not all of them. The sample includes approximately 170,000 clones, approximately 90% seen only once; the top ten take approximately 3%. Specimen: PBMCs, collected at disease progression, from a patient treated with ibrutinib. These receptors came from a human donor with chronic lymphocytic leukemia. CDR3s include the opening cysteine and the closing phenylalanine or tryptophan. The D gene is left open where the match is weak. Clone size appears in some rows only: once, few, many, or a class for an expanded clone.

>NA|TRBD2|TRBV7-2|TRBJ2-1
TGTGCCAGCAGCCGCTCTAGCGGGAGCTACAATGAGCAGTTCTTC
CASSRSSGSYNEQFF
>NA|TRBD2|TRBV16|TRBJ2-1
TGTGCCAGCAGCCAGGATTTTGGGACTAGCGGGAGGGCCCGGTTCTTC
CASSQDFGTSGRARFF
>once|NA|TRBV7-9|TRBJ2-7
TGTGCCAGCAGCTCAACTGAGGACAAAACCTACGAGCAGTACTTC
CASSSTEDKTYEQYF
>NA|TRBD2|TRBV7-9|TRBJ2-5
TGTGCCAGCAGCTTCCTTAGCGGGAACGGCCAAGAGACCCAGTACTTC
CASSFLSGNGQETQYF
>once|TRBD2|TRBV7-9|TRBJ2-3
TGTGCCAGCAGCTTAGTTGGGACTAGCGGCAACACAGATACGCAGTATTTT
CASSLVGTSGNTDTQYF
>NA|NA|TRBV7-2|TRBJ1-1
TGTGCCAGCAGCGCGTGGATTGAAGCTTTCTTT
CASSAWIEAFF
>few|NA|TRBV5-4|TRBJ2-7
TGTGCCAGCAGCTTGGACGGGAGCGAGCAGTACTTC
CASSLDGSEQYF
>NA|TRBD2|TRBV29-1|TRBJ2-1
TGCAGCGTTCGGCTAACGGGAGGCAATGAGCAGTTCTTC
CSVRLTGGNEQFF
>NA|TRBD1|TRBV28|TRBJ1-1
TGTGCCAGCAGCTCTGCCGGGACAGGGGGAGTGAACACTGAAGCTTTCTTT
CASSSAGTGGVNTEAFF
>NA|NA|TRBV2|TRBJ2-7
TGTGCCAGCAGTGAAGCGCTTGCGCGATCCTACGAGCAGTACTTC
CASSEALARSYEQYF